A single sample is the source of the 7 T cell receptor beta chains below, sequenced in a study of T cell changes during pregnancy in multiple sclerosis. Sequencing was performed with immunoSEQ multiplex PCR; in TCRdb, only in-frame clones are kept and a portion is missing. The data contain around 44,000 clones, 94% of them singletons. The source material was CD8+ T cells from peripheral blood mononuclear cells, sampled in the third trimester of pregnancy. The receptors come from a female donor with multiple sclerosis, enrolled in a pregnancy study.

The genes are TRBV5-6 and TRBJ2-3, with D unresolved. From germline, CDR1 is SGHDT and CDR2 YYEEEE. V gave up 1 base and J gave up 0 bases, with 15 bases separating them. The CDR3 contains 17 residues. This CDR3 reads CASSLYRQSPSTDTQYF. The CDR3 DNA is TGTGCCAGCAGCTTGTACAGACAAAGCCCTAGCACAGATACGCAGTATTTT.

This sequence joins TRBV7-9 and TRBJ2-2; D is possibly TRBD2 (5 bases). This CDR3 contains 15 residues. CDR1 is SEHNR and CDR2 is FQNEAQ in the germline V gene (reference sequence). Trimming cost V 6 bases and J 5 bases, with 16 bases left between them. Here the CDR3 DNA reads TGTGCCAGCAGAAAACCTGCGGGTGGGACCGGGGAGCTGTTTTTT. This gives the protein CASRKPAGGTGELFF.

The chain combines TRBV15 with TRBJ1-3, with a weak D call TRBD1 (6 bases). V lost 0 bases to trimming and J lost 0 bases, with 12 bases between them. The germline V gene encodes CDR1 LNHNV and CDR2 YYDKDF (reference sequence). The CDR3 has 17 residues. This chain's CDR3 is CATSRDLDSHSGNTIYF. CDR3 nucleotides: TGTGCCACCAGCAGAGATCTGGACAGTCACTCTGGAAACACCATATATTTT.

As DNA, the CDR3 is TGTGCCAGCAGCCAACGGACTAGCGGGATTTCTAGCACAGATACGCAGTATTTT. Residues: CASSQRTSGISSTDTQYF. The chain couples TRBV14 to TRBJ2-3, with 12 positions matching TRBD2. CDR1 and CDR2 from the germline V gene are SGHDN and FVKESK. This CDR3 comprises 18 residues. V dropped 2 bases and J dropped 0; count of bases not matched to a gene: 6. The full variable domain, in which reference TRBV14 and TRBJ2-3 provide the parts outside the CDR3, is EAGVTQFPSHSVIEKGQTVTLRCDPISGHDNLYWYRRVMGKEIKFLLHFVKESKQDESGMPNNRFLAERTGGTYSTLKVQPAELEDSGVYFCASSQRTSGISSTDTQYFGPGTRLTVL.

The J gene is TRBJ2-3, the V gene TRBV4-1, with 8 bases identical to TRBD2. CDR1 is MGHRA, CDR2 YSYEKL, per germline. The CDR3 consists of 18 residues. The J segment lost 0 bases and the V segment lost 0 bases, leaving 8 bases of the junction unmatched. In DNA, the CDR3 is TGCGCCAGCAGCCAAGACCTACATAGCGGGGCTAGCACAGATACGCAGTATTTT. Translated: CASSQDLHSGASTDTQYF.

J is TRBJ2-7 and V is TRBV19, with 9 bases fitting TRBD2. The trim removed 5 bases at V and 6 bases at J, leaving 5 bases unmatched. The CDR3 totals 13 residues. The germline CDR1 and CDR2 sequences are LNHDA and SQIVND (reference sequence). CDR3 sequence reads: CASSFRTSVEQYF. CDR3 DNA: TGTGCCAGTAGTTTCCGGACTAGCGTCGAGCAGTACTTC.

The chain carries TRBV27 and TRBJ2-1; 8 positions agree with TRBD1. V dropped 6 bases and J dropped 5; count of bases not matched to a gene: 9. The CDR3 spans 15 residues. Germline V CDR1 and CDR2: MNHEY, SMNVEV (reference sequence). CDR3 loop: CASSGQGGIHNEQFF. The CDR3 bases are TGTGCCAGCAGCGGACAGGGCGGGATTCACAATGAGCAGTTCTTC.